This record looks at one TCR beta chain sequence and its context. These data originate in a study of blood T cell repertoires in COVID-19. Clones were sequenced by immunoSEQ multiplex PCR, and TCRdb holds only the in-frame ones, with some missing. The sample lists about 240,000 clones, around 83% seen once, with about 2% in the top ten. The clonotype originates from a man aged 25 to 40 who had recovered from COVID-19. Sequencing was carried out using peripheral blood.

CDR3 DNA sequence: TGTGCCAGCAGTGCCGGGACAGGCGGCAAGGGCACTGAAGCTTTCTTT. It yields the protein CASSAGTGGKGTEAFF. The V gene is TRBV6-4, the J gene TRBJ1-1; 8 bases match TRBD1. With V trimmed by 4 bases and J by 4 bases, 11 bases remained unmatched. The CDR3 spans 16 residues. Germline V gene sequence: CDR1 MRHNA, CDR2 SNTAGT.